The 17 T cell receptor beta chains reported below all come from one sample, sequenced in a study of blood T cell repertoires in COVID-19. The repertoire was sequenced with immunoSEQ multiplex PCR; TCRdb's copy has only in-frame clones and lacks some. The sample holds some 45,000 clones, 65% to 85% seen once. Material: peripheral blood. These receptors came from a man aged 80 or over in a cohort sampled during active COVID-19.

The chain has TRBV5-4 and TRBJ2-1; 14 nucleotides agree with TRBD2. The CDR3 contains 18 residues. Germline V lookup: CDR1 SGHNT, CDR2 YYREEE (reference sequence). J lost 7 bases, V lost 3 bases, and 12 bases had no gene match. The CDR3 loop is CASSSPGLAGDGKNEQFF. CDR3 bases: TGTGCCAGCAGCTCCCCGGGACTAGCGGGAGATGGTAAGAATGAGCAGTTCTTC.

The gene calls are TRBV5-4 and TRBJ1-6; D not resolved. This CDR3 spans 14 amino acids. Germline loops: CDR1 SGHNT, CDR2 YYREEE (reference sequence). The V and J ends lost 2 bases and 7 bases respectively, with 10 bases between them. The CDR3 DNA reads as TGTGCCAGCAGCTTATCTTGGGCCAATTCACCCCTCCACTTT. Its protein is CASSLSWANSPLHF.

This clone was seen a single time. The chain employs TRBV5-1 and TRBJ2-5; 8 positions match TRBD1. The CDR3 runs 15 residues. With 4 bases clipped from V and 4 bases from J, the junction kept 9 bases outside the gene matches. CDR1 and CDR2 (germline): SGHRS, YFSETQ. For the CDR3, the DNA is TGCGCCAGCAGCACCCTGACAGGGGATGCAGAGACCCAGTACTTC. As protein: CASSTLTGDAETQYF.

The chain joins TRBV27 to TRBJ1-5, with D uncertain. Germline V lookup: CDR1 MNHEY, CDR2 SMNVEV (reference sequence). V was trimmed by 2 bases and J by 3 bases, leaving 8 bases between them. CDR3 length: 14 amino acids. The CDR3, as DNA: TGTGCCAGCAGTTTAAAAGCCTCCAATCAGCCCCAGCATTTT. This gives the protein CASSLKASNQPQHF.

The rearrangement joins TRBV9 to TRBJ2-5; TRBD2 matches at 8 bases. Germline CDR1 and CDR2: SGDLS and YYNGEE. The CDR3 runs 14 residues. V gave up 5 bases and J gave up 6 bases; unmatched junction bases: 9. The CDR3 bases are TGTGCCAGCAGATGTAGCGGGATCTTGCAGACCCAGTACTTC. This translates into CASRCSGILQTQYF.

V and J are TRBV6-2 or TRBV6-3 and TRBJ2-7; 9 bases map to TRBD1. V shed 6 bases, J shed 0 bases, and the junction held 9 bases outside the gene matches. The CDR3 loop spans 16 amino acids. Germline lookup yields CDR1 MNHEY and CDR2 SVGEGT. This CDR3 reads CASSDTGGGSSYEQYF. CDR3 DNA sequence: TGTGCCAGCAGCGACACAGGGGGCGGTTCCTCCTACGAGCAGTACTTC.

The chain carries TRBV28 and TRBJ2-3; 7 nucleotides align to TRBD1. V shed 5 bases and J 5 bases; nucleotides not matched to a gene: 10. The length of the CDR3 is 15 residues. CDR1 and CDR2 from the germline V gene are MDHEN and SYDVKM. The CDR3 sequence: CASSPPGTVGDTQYF. The DNA for the CDR3 is TGTGCCAGCAGTCCACCCGGGACAGTAGGAGATACGCAGTATTTT.

The genes are TRBV7-2 and TRBJ1-1; D not resolved. V gave up 6 bases and J gave up 1 base, with 9 bases separating them. This CDR3 is 13 amino acids long. Germline V gene lookup returns CDR1 SGHTA and CDR2 FQGNSA. The DNA of the CDR3 is TGTGCCAGCAGGCTAGATCAGAACACTGAAGCTTTCTTT. It translates to CASRLDQNTEAFF. The whole variable domain, remainder taken from reference TRBV7-2 and TRBJ1-1, is GAGVSQSPSNKVTEKGKDVELRCDPISGHTALYWYRQSLGQGLEFLIYFQGNSAPDKSGLPSDRFSAERTGGSVSTLTIQRTQQEDSAVYLCASRLDQNTEAFFGQGTRLTVV.

This clone is a singleton in its sample. J is TRBJ1-4 and V is TRBV4-1, with D perhaps matching TRBD1 (6 bases). Germline V gene data show CDR1 as MGHRA and CDR2 as YSYEKL. The CDR3 sequence is 16 residues long. V shed 4 bases and J shed 4 bases, with 16 bases lying between them. As DNA, the CDR3 is TGCGCCAGCAGCCCCGAACGGACAGTCCTTAATGAAAAACTGTTTTTT. This codes for CASSPERTVLNEKLFF.

This chain joins TRBV30 and TRBJ1-2; D is unresolved. Germline loops: CDR1 GTSNPN, CDR2 SVGIG (reference sequence). Trimming took off 5 bases at V and 7 bases at J, with 17 bases between the two ends. This CDR3 is built from 13 residues. The CDR3 nucleotides read TGTGCCTGGTCCCGTCGGGTCGGCGGTGGCTACACCTTC. It specifies CAWSRRVGGGYTF.

J is TRBJ2-3 and V is TRBV5-1; D ambiguous. The CDR3 sequence is 13 residues long. CDR1 is SGHRS and CDR2 is YFSETQ in the germline V gene. V shed 3 bases and J shed 6 bases, with 11 bases lying between them. CDR3 sequence: CASSSNLLDTQYF. DNA of the CDR3: TGCGCCAGCAGCTCTAACCTTTTGGATACGCAGTATTTT.

The genes are TRBV4-1 and TRBJ1-5, with 7 bases aligning to TRBD1. CDR3 length: 16 amino acids. From germline, CDR1 is MGHRA and CDR2 YSYEKL. V was clipped by 0 bases and J by 2 bases; unmatched bases: 4. The CDR3 DNA reads as TGCGCCAGCAGCCAAGATCAAGGGGGCGGCAATCAGCCCCAGCATTTT. Residues: CASSQDQGGGNQPQHF.

The chain has TRBV30 and TRBJ2-1; 7 bases match TRBD1. This CDR3 is built from 18 residues. Germline V lookup: CDR1 GTSNPN, CDR2 SVGIG (reference sequence). The V gene end was trimmed by 2 bases and the J gene end by 7 bases; junction bases not matched to a gene: 20. CDR3 sequence (DNA): TGTGCCTGGAGTCCCCGGGACAGAAATACCCCCGGGACAAATGAGCAGTTCTTC. Its protein product is CAWSPRDRNTPGTNEQFF.

This rearrangement joins TRBV28 to TRBJ2-1; the match to TRBD1 covers 10 bases. Germline V gene sequence: CDR1 MDHEN, CDR2 SYDVKM. J lost 4 bases, V lost 6 bases, and 6 bases had no gene match. The CDR3 is made up of 15 amino acids. This CDR3 is CASRRPGQGYNEQFF. CDR3 DNA sequence: TGTGCCAGCAGAAGGCCGGGACAGGGGTACAATGAGCAGTTCTTC.

J is TRBJ2-2 and V is TRBV10-1, with a possible D match to TRBD2 (6 bases). Germline lookup yields CDR1 WNHNN and CDR2 SYGVQD (reference sequence). Trimming pared 4 bases from V and 6 bases from J, leaving 15 bases between. CDR3 size: 15 residues. The CDR3 region is CASSGGSGGSGELFF. The CDR3, as DNA: TGCGCCAGCAGTGGGGGTAGCGGAGGGTCCGGGGAGCTGTTTTTT.

The genes are TRBV30 and TRBJ1-6, with D tentatively TRBD1 (5 bases). This CDR3 is 14 amino acids long. Germline CDR1 reads GTSNPN; CDR2 reads SVGIG (reference sequence). Trimming pared 5 bases from V and 4 bases from J, leaving 12 bases between. CDR3 bases: TGTGCCTGGCGGGGGACGGTTTATAATTCACCCCTCCACTTT. Translated: CAWRGTVYNSPLHF.

This clone was picked up a small number of times. V is TRBV30 and J is TRBJ1-1; D unresolved. V was trimmed by 4 bases and J by 9 bases, leaving 12 bases between them. From germline, CDR1 is GTSNPN and CDR2 SVGIG (reference sequence). This CDR3 comprises 11 residues. The CDR3 sequence: CAWITGGKAFF. CDR3 coding DNA: TGTGCCTGGATTACGGGAGGTAAAGCTTTCTTT.